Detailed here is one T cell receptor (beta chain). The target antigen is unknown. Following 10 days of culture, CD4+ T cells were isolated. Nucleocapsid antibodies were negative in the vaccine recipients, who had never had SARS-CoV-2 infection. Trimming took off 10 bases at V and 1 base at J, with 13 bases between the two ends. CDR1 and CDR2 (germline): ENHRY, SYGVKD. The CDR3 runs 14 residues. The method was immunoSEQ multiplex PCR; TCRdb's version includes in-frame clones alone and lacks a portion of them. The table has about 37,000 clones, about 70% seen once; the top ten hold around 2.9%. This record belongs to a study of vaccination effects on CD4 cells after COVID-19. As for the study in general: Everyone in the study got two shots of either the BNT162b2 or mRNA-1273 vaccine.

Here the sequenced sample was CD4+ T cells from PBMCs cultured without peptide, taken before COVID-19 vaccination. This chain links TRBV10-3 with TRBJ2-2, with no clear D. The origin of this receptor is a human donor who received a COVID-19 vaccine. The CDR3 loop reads CATSSGGNTGELFF. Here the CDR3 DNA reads TGTGCCACCTCATCAGGCGGGAACACCGGGGAGCTGTTTTTT.